The clone carrying this T cell receptor beta chain was observed a few times. Its target is not known. The protocol was immunoSEQ multiplex PCR, while the TCRdb copy is restricted to in-frame clones and leaves out a portion. Here the sample spans 120,000 or so clones, approximately 92% being singletons. This sample is drawn from a study of T cell responses to AZD1222 COVID-19 vaccine. General study findings and limits: Repertoire samples came only from after the peak T cell response. Vaccine-associated CD4 TCRs ranged over spike, dominating at 160-218 and 743-854. The study identified only five to seven AZD1222 recipients as seropositive at baseline. In a largely white British group with more females than males, clonal diversity was possibly underestimated.

The sequence was obtained from an adult in good health. The source material was peripheral blood, sampled on day 0 of AZD1222 vaccination.

The CDR3 sequence: CASASGGGAVYGYTF. In nucleotides, the CDR3 is TGTGCCAGCGCCTCGGGCGGGGGAGCGGTCTATGGCTACACCTTC. This chain uses TRBV19 with TRBJ1-2; weak D call: TRBD1 (5 bases). CDR1 is LNHDA, CDR2 SQIVND, per germline (reference sequence). This CDR3 contains 15 residues. Trimming shortened V by 9 bases and J by 4 bases, and 21 bases separated the two germline ends. Using reference TRBV19 and TRBJ1-2 for the parts outside the CDR3, the full variable domain is DGGITQSPKYLFRKEGQNVTLSCEQNLNHDAMYWYRQDPGQGLRLIYYSQIVNDFQKGDIAEGYSVSREKKESFPLTVTSAQKNPTAFYLCASASGGGAVYGYTFGSGTRLTVV.